This passage covers 17 T cell receptor beta chains from one sample sequenced in a study of cytomegalovirus exposure and HLA in healthy donors. The primer mix had 60 Vbeta and 13 Jbeta primers. This table comes from immunoSEQ multiplex PCR, and its TCRdb copy is limited to in-frame clones, with some not included. Of 150,000 or so clones listed, around three quarters are singletons. The sequencing sample was made of PBMCs. These TCRs come from a man aged 40-49 years in good health and CMV-seropositive.

In this sample, this clone turned up once. The rearrangement uses TRBV10-3 and TRBJ2-3; 9 bases are a match to TRBD1. The J segment lost 1 base and the V segment lost 11 bases, leaving 10 bases of the junction unmatched. CDR3 length equals 15 residues. Germline V gene lookup returns CDR1 ENHRY and CDR2 SYGVKD. The CDR3: CAAGTGYAGTDTQYF. CDR3 sequence (DNA): TGTGCCGCCGGGACAGGGTACGCTGGCACAGATACGCAGTATTTT.

This rearrangement joins TRBV7-3 to TRBJ2-2, with TRBD2 matching 9 bases. Germline CDR1 and CDR2: SGHTA and FQGTGA. Trimming took 5 bases from V and 6 from J; bases not matched to a gene: 7. This CDR3 contains 15 residues. The CDR3, as DNA: TGTGCCAGCAGCCCCCTAGCGGGAATTCCCGGGGAGCTGTTTTTT. It translates to CASSPLAGIPGELFF.

The J gene is TRBJ2-7, the V gene TRBV28; D ambiguous. Trimming took off 2 bases at V and 0 bases at J, with 8 bases between the two ends. Per the germline V gene, CDR1 is MDHEN and CDR2 is SYDVKM. CDR3 length: 14 residues. The CDR3 nucleotides are TGTGCCAGCAGTTTACCCCCGGGCTCCTACGAGCAGTACTTC. This gives the protein CASSLPPGSYEQYF.

In this sample, this clone turned up once. The V and J genes are TRBV4-1 and TRBJ2-1, with a possible D match to TRBD2 (5 bases). The CDR3 runs to 17 residues. Trimming took off 1 base at V and 6 bases at J, with 19 bases between the two ends. Germline CDR1 reads MGHRA; CDR2 reads YSYEKL. CDR3 loop: CASSQGSAETLSNEQFF. CDR3 bases: TGCGCCAGCAGCCAAGGTTCAGCGGAGACCCTGAGCAATGAGCAGTTCTTC.

The count of this clone is one. This chain uses TRBV5-1 with TRBJ2-1; 9 positions match TRBD2. With 3 bases clipped from V and 7 bases from J, the junction kept 17 bases outside the gene matches. CDR3 size: 18 residues. CDR1 and CDR2 from the germline V gene are SGHRS and YFSETQ. CDR3 in amino acids: CASSSGRAGLALWNEQFF. For the CDR3, the DNA is TGCGCCAGCAGCTCGGGGAGGGCGGGACTAGCTTTATGGAATGAGCAGTTCTTC.

In this sample, this clone turned up a few times. J is TRBJ2-3 and V is TRBV5-1, with 8 bases aligning to TRBD2. CDR1 is SGHRS and CDR2 is YFSETQ in the germline V gene. V gave up 1 base and J gave up 6 bases; unmatched junction bases: 4. The CDR3 contains 14 residues. For the CDR3, the DNA is TGCGCCAGCAGCTTGAGTAGCGGGGCGGATACGCAGTATTTT. Protein product: CASSLSSGADTQYF. The full variable domain, its missing parts supplied by reference TRBV5-1 and TRBJ2-3, is KAGVTQTPRYLIKTRGQQVTLSCSPISGHRSVSWYQQTPGQGLQFLFEYFSETQRNKGNFPGRFSGRQFSNSRSEMNVSTLELGDSALYLCASSLSSGADTQYFGPGTRLTVL.

The CDR3 DNA follows: TGTGCCAGCAGCCAAGATCGGAGCAGCCACGACTCTGGGGCCAACGTCCTGACTTTC. This sequence encodes CASSQDRSSHDSGANVLTF. The J gene is TRBJ2-6, the V gene TRBV4-2, with D uncertain. CDR1 and CDR2 from the germline V gene are LGHNA and YNFKEQ. The CDR3 runs to 19 residues. Trimming pared 0 bases from V and 0 bases from J, leaving 15 bases between.

This clone was recorded a few times. CDR3 coding DNA: TGTGCCAGCTCGCACAGGGGGATGAGGTTGACTGAAGCTTTCTTT. The encoded protein is CASSHRGMRLTEAFF. The chain is built from TRBV11-1 and TRBJ1-1, with 8 bases fitting TRBD1. The CDR3 is 15 residues long. Germline V CDR1 and CDR2: SGHAT, FQDESV (reference sequence). V was clipped by 8 bases and J by 5 bases; unmatched bases: 13.

The chain is built from TRBV7-2 and TRBJ2-1, with D possibly TRBD2 on 6 matching bases. CDR1 and CDR2 from the germline V gene are SGHTA and FQGNSA. The V end lost 1 base, the J end lost 3 bases, and 10 bases lay between the germline ends. This CDR3 contains 15 residues. The DNA of the CDR3 is TGTGCCAGCAGCTTAGGGGGACTCCACTACAATGAGCAGTTCTTC. Encoded protein: CASSLGGLHYNEQFF.

The rearrangement joins TRBV21-1 to TRBJ2-3; the table's D call of TRBD1 was not tested on the DNA. TRBV21-1 is a pseudogene segment. The CDR3 totals 16 residues. CDR3 nucleotide sequence: TGTGCCACGGTGGGGTACAGGGTGGATCGCACAGATACGCAGTATTTT. This encodes CATVGYRVDRTDTQYF.

This chain joins TRBV5-4 and TRBJ1-2, with 10 bases lining up with TRBD1. Trimming cost V 4 bases and J 3 bases; bases outside gene matches: 9. CDR1 is SGHNT, CDR2 YYREEE, per germline (reference sequence). CDR3 size: 16 residues. CDR3 region: CASSPKTGTGDYGYTF. The CDR3 region has the DNA TGTGCCAGCAGCCCGAAAACCGGGACAGGGGACTATGGCTACACCTTC.

The rearrangement joins TRBV7-2 to TRBJ2-7; 9 bases are shared with TRBD2. After removal of 1 base from V and 1 base from J, the junction contained 5 bases not matched to a gene. This CDR3 is built from 16 residues. Germline V gene sequence: CDR1 SGHTA, CDR2 FQGNSA. This CDR3 reads CASSLGGTSLSYEQYF. CDR3 nucleotides: TGTGCCAGCAGCTTAGGCGGGACTAGCCTTTCCTACGAGCAGTACTTC.

J is TRBJ2-5 and V is TRBV5-1; D might be TRBD1 (6 bases). The CDR3 spans 13 residues. Germline CDR1 reads SGHRS; CDR2 reads YFSETQ. Deletions cut 6 bases from V and 0 bases from J, with 9 bases between. CDR3 sequence (DNA): TGCGCCAGCAATAGGGGGTACCAAGAGACCCAGTACTTC. Amino acid sequence: CASNRGYQETQYF. Together with reference TRBV5-1 and TRBJ2-5, the CDR3 gives the full variable domain: KAGVTQTPRYLIKTRGQQVTLSCSPISGHRSVSWYQQTPGQGLQFLFEYFSETQRNKGNFPGRFSGRQFSNSRSEMNVSTLELGDSALYLCASNRGYQETQYFGPGTRLLVL.

The chain combines TRBV10-3 with TRBJ2-1; the D gene is possibly TRBD2 (5 bases). CDR1 ENHRY and CDR2 SYGVKD come from the germline V gene. The CDR3 loop spans 12 amino acids. V was trimmed by 3 bases and J by 12 bases, leaving 12 bases between them. CDR3 loop: CAISEIGGPQFF. The CDR3 nucleotides are TGTGCCATCAGTGAAATAGGCGGGCCGCAGTTCTTC.

The chain uses TRBV18 and TRBJ2-1; possibly TRBD2 for D (5 bases). CDR1 is KGHSH and CDR2 is LQKENI in the germline V gene. Trimming removed 2 bases from V and 8 bases from J, with 16 bases in between. This CDR3 contains 15 residues. CDR3 loop: CASSPTLLVTDEQFF. The CDR3 DNA reads as TGTGCCAGCTCACCAACCCTACTAGTAACCGATGAGCAGTTCTTC.

The chain is built from TRBV7-2 and TRBJ2-1; 7 bases agree with TRBD1. Germline V gene sequence: CDR1 SGHTA, CDR2 FQGNSA. The CDR3 extends over 13 amino acids. V shed 5 bases and J 6 bases; nucleotides not matched to a gene: 4. CDR3 protein: CASSRNRGNEQFF. As DNA, the CDR3 is TGTGCCAGCAGCCGGAACAGGGGCAATGAGCAGTTCTTC.

This clone was recorded only once. The V call is TRBV25-1, the J call TRBJ2-3; tentatively, D is TRBD2 (5 bases). CDR3 length equals 15 residues. Trimming left V 5 bases short and J 0 bases short, with 12 bases between. Germline assignment: CDR1 MGHDK and CDR2 SYGVNS. The CDR3 region is CASSITGSSTDTQYF. The CDR3 DNA reads as TGTGCCAGCAGTATAACGGGGTCTAGCACAGATACGCAGTATTTT.